Shown below are 9 T cell receptor beta chains from a single sample sequenced in a study of blood T cell repertoires in COVID-19 (dated by TCRdb to 2020 to 2022). Libraries were made using the immunoSEQ multiplex PCR assay. TCRdb retrieved this table from immuneACCESS and kept in-frame rearrangements only. Not all clones are present; in checked studies, unresolved V genes account for under half, and no reason is known for the remainder. Recorded for this sample are around 30,000 clones; about 82% of them occurred a single time. Of the sample, more than 6.5% falls within the top ten clones. The sequenced sample was peripheral blood. These receptors were obtained from a man between 60 and 75 years old with active COVID-19.

The rearrangement links TRBV18 to TRBJ2-1; 8 bases are a match to TRBD1. V gave up 6 bases and J gave up 7 bases; unmatched junction bases: 8. The CDR3 is made up of 14 amino acids. The germline gives CDR1 KGHSH, CDR2 LQKENI. CDR3 sequence (DNA): TGTGCCAGCTCTCGGGTGGACAGGGCAAATGAGCAGTTCTTC. It is translated as CASSRVDRANEQFF. The variable domain in full, completed from reference TRBV18 and TRBJ2-1, reads NAGVMQNPRHLVRRRGQEARLRCSPMKGHSHVYWYRQLPEEGLKFMVYLQKENIIDESGMPKERFSAEFPKEGPSILRIQQVVRGDSAAYFCASSRVDRANEQFFGPGTRLTVL.

This chain joins TRBV19 and TRBJ1-1; D is perhaps TRBD1 (5 bases). Germline assignment: CDR1 LNHDA and CDR2 SQIVND (reference sequence). CDR3 size: 16 residues. V lost 3 bases, J lost 0 bases, and 14 bases lay in between. The CDR3 here is CASSISPGWMNTEAFF. The DNA for the CDR3 is TGTGCCAGTAGTATCTCCCCAGGGTGGATGAACACTGAAGCTTTCTTT. Full variable domain (outside the CDR3, taken from reference TRBV19 and TRBJ1-1): DGGITQSPKYLFRKEGQNVTLSCEQNLNHDAMYWYRQDPGQGLRLIYYSQIVNDFQKGDIAEGYSVSREKKESFPLTVTSAQKNPTAFYLCASSISPGWMNTEAFFGQGTRLTVV.

The rearrangement links TRBV28 to TRBJ2-3; 9 bases fit TRBD2. Losses at the gene ends were 3 bases for V and 4 bases for J; bases not matched to a gene: 8. CDR3 size: 16 residues. Germline lookup yields CDR1 MDHEN and CDR2 SYDVKM. The CDR3 DNA reads TGTGCCAGCAGTTTTTTGGCGGGAGGGCTCGCAGATACGCAGTATTTT. This translates into CASSFLAGGLADTQYF.

The chain has TRBV7-6 and TRBJ2-3, with 9 bases lining up with TRBD2. Germline V gives CDR1 SGHVS, CDR2 FNYEAQ. Trimming cost V 4 bases and J 4 bases; bases outside gene matches: 6. CDR3 length: 15 residues. This chain's CDR3 is CASSSIAGVADTQYF. The CDR3 bases are TGTGCCAGCAGCTCCATAGCGGGAGTTGCAGATACGCAGTATTTT.

A few counts support this clone. The chain is built from TRBV5-4 and TRBJ2-7; D might be TRBD2 (6 bases). V lost 4 bases and J 0 bases, leaving 14 bases between the germline ends. CDR3 length: 15 amino acids. CDR1 and CDR2 (germline): SGHNT, YYREEE (reference sequence). CDR3 region: CASSLRIGSSYEQYV. In nucleotides, the CDR3 is TGTGCCAGCAGCCTCAGGATCGGGAGCTCCTACGAGCAGTACGTC.

The chain links TRBV18 to TRBJ2-1; 9 bases map to TRBD2. The CDR3 covers 14 residues. J lost 7 bases, V lost 0 bases, and 1 base had no gene match. Germline CDR1 and CDR2: KGHSH and LQKENI. CDR3 bases: TGTGCCAGCTCACCACCGGCGGGAGGGAATGAGCAGTTCTTC. It specifies CASSPPAGGNEQFF.

The chain employs TRBV7-9 and TRBJ2-4; TRBD1 agrees at 9 bases. Germline CDR1 reads SEHNR; CDR2 reads FQNEAQ (reference sequence). The V and J ends lost 5 bases and 8 bases, in that order; junction bases with no gene match: 7. CDR3 length equals 14 residues. The CDR3: CASSPRTGVDIQYF. DNA of the CDR3: TGTGCCAGCAGCCCCCGGACAGGGGTGGACATTCAGTACTTC.

The chain uses TRBV21-1 and TRBJ2-7; whether TRBD1, the table's D call, matches the DNA was not checked. TRBV21-1 is recorded as a pseudogene. This CDR3 spans 13 amino acids. CDR3 residues: CARMGGHLYEQYF. Here the CDR3 DNA reads TGTGCCAGAATGGGTGGGCATCTCTACGAGCAGTACTTC.

About this clone itself: At one end, the junction sequence differs from germline, possibly due to a read error. This chain connects TRBV12-3 or TRBV12-4 to TRBJ2-3; D is perhaps TRBD2 (5 bases). The CDR3 loop spans 12 amino acids. The CDR3 DNA is TGTGCCAGCAGTTTTTTCCGTAGCGAGGCGTCTTTT. Amino acid sequence: CASSFFRSEASF.